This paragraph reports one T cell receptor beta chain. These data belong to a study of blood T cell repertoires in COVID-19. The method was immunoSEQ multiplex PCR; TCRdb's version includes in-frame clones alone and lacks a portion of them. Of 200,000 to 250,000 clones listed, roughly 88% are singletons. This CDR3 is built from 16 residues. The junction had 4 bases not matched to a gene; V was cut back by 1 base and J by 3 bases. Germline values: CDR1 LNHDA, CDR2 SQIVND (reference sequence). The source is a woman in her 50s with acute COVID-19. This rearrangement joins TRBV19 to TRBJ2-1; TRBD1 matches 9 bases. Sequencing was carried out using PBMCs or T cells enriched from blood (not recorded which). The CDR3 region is CASSIVGQGFYNEQFF. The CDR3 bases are TGTGCCAGTAGTATAGTGGGACAGGGTTTCTACAATGAGCAGTTCTTC.